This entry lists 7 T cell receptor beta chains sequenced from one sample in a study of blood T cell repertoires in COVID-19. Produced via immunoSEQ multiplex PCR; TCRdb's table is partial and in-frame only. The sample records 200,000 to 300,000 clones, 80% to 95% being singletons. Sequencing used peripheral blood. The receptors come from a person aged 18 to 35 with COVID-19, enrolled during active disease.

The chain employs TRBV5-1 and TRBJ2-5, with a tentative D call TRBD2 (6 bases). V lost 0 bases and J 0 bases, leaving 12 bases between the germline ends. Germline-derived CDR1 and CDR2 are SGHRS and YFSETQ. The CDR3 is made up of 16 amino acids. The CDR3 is CASSLAGTRYQETQYF. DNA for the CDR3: TGCGCCAGCAGCTTGGCCGGGACTCGGTACCAAGAGACCCAGTACTTC.

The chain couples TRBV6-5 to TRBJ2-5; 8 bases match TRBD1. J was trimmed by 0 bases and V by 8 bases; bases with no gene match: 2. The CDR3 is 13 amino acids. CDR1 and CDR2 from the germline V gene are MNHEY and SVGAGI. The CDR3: CASRDRYQETQYF. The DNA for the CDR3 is TGTGCCAGCCGGGACAGGTACCAAGAGACCCAGTACTTC.

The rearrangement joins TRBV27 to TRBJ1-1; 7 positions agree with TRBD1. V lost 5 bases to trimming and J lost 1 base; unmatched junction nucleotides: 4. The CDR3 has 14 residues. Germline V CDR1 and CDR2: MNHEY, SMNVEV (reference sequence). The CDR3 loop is CASSVQGSNTEAFF. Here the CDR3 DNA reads TGTGCCAGCAGTGTACAGGGGTCGAACACTGAAGCTTTCTTT.

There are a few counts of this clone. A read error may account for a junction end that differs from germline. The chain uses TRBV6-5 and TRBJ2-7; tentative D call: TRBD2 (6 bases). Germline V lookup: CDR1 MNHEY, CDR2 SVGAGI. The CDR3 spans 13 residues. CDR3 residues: CASRRLGSHEQYF. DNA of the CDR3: TGTGCCAGCAGAAGACTAGGCTCCCACGAGCAGTACTTC.

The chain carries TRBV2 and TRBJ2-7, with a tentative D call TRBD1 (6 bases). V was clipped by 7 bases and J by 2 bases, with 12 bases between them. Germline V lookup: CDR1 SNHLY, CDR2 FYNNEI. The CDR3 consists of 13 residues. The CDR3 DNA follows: TGTGCCAGCATAACAGGGTCAGCCTACGAGCAGTACTTC. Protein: CASITGSAYEQYF.

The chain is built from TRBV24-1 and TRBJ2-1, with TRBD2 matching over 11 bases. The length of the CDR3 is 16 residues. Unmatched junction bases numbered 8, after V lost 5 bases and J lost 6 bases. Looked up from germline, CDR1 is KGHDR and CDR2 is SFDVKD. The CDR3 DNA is TGTGCCACCAGTGGGGCTAGCGGGAGGACTTTCAATGAGCAGTTCTTC. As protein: CATSGASGRTFNEQFF.

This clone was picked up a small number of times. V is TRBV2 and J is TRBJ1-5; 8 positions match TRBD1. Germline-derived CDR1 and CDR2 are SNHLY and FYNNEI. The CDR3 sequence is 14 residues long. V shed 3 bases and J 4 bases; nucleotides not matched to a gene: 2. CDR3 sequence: CASSEDRENQPQHF. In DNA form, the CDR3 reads TGTGCCAGCAGTGAGGACAGGGAGAATCAGCCCCAGCATTTT.